This is a list of T cell receptor beta chains from one sample in a study of T cells in Graves' hyperthyroidism and ophthalmopathy. TCRdb independently ran MiXCR on the multiplex PCR reads; one entry per CDR3 protein. This sample has some 98,000 distinct CDR3 sequences, with about 40% found just once. Sequenced sample: peripheral blood or thyroid tissue (not recorded which). The receptors were gathered from a young woman with Graves' hyperthyroidism. Both conserved end residues are part of each CDR3. D genes are given only for firm matches. Only part of the rows carry a size: once, few, many, or a class if the clone is expanded.

NA TRBJ2-7 TRBV10-2 NA CASSGGPPYEQYF TGCGCCAGCAGTGGCGGACCTCCTTACGAGCAGTACTTC
many TRBJ2-7 TRBV6-2/TRBV6-3 TRBD1 CASSFRGRLHEQYF TGTGCCAGCAGTTTCAGGGGGCGATTACACGAGCAGTACTTC
many TRBJ2-7 TRBV20-1 NA CSTNLGGSNEQYF TGCAGTACTAATCTAGGCGGGTCCAACGAGCAGTACTTC
NA TRBJ2-5 TRBV12-5 TRBD2 CASKTGLVGETQYF TGTGCCAGCAAAACGGGACTAGTTGGGGAGACCCAGTACTTC
many TRBJ2-7 TRBV5-5 NA CASSLHGSSFPYEQYF TGTGCCAGCAGCTTGCATGGGAGCTCATTCCCCTACGAGCAGTACTTC
medium-sized TRBJ1-1 TRBV24-1 NA CATSDGIQAFF TGTGCCACCAGTGATGGAATACAGGCTTTCTTT
many TRBJ1-5 TRBV6-5 NA CATRTSGGRRNQPQHF TGTGCCACGAGGACTTCGGGCGGACGTCGGAATCAGCCCCAGCATTTT
NA TRBJ2-5 TRBV15 NA CATSSFTPGREETQYF TGTGCCACCAGCAGCTTTACCCCGGGGCGGGAAGAGACCCAGTACTTC
few TRBJ1-3 TRBV7-2 NA CASSQSGNSGNTIYF TGTGCCAGCAGCCAGAGCGGGAACTCTGGAAACACCATATATTTT
many TRBJ2-3 TRBV5-1 NA CASSRGTSGDTDTQYF TGCGCCAGCAGCCGGGGGACTTCCGGAGACACAGATACGCAGTATTTT
many TRBJ1-5 TRBV9 NA CASSQARAPNQPQHF TGTGCCAGCAGCCAGGCCAGGGCCCCCAATCAGCCCCAGCATTTT
many TRBJ2-5 TRBV2 TRBD1 CAMDRGQETQYF TGCGCCATGGACAGGGGGCAAGAGACCCAGTACTTC
NA TRBJ1-4 TRBV6-2/TRBV6-3 NA CASRERLSYEQYFGPGGYEKLFF NA
NA TRBJ2-7 TRBV20-1 TRBD2 CSAKGLAGAPYEQYF TGCAGTGCTAAGGGACTAGCGGGAGCCCCCTACGAGCAGTACTTC
NA TRBJ2-7 TRBV10-3 TRBD1 CAIRSGTGMYEQYF TGTGCCATCAGGTCCGGGACAGGGATGTACGAGCAGTACTTC
many TRBJ2-6 TRBV20-1 NA CSATPGPGANVLTF TGCAGTGCCACCCCGGGGCCTGGGGCCAACGTCCTGACTTTC
many TRBJ1-2 TRBV19 TRBD1 CASTRGQGLYGYTF TGTGCCAGTACGCGAGGACAGGGGCTTTATGGCTACACCTTC
NA TRBJ2-5 TRBV7-4 NA CAIRGSQETQHF TGTGCCATTAGGGGCAGCCAGGAGACCCAGCACTTC
many TRBJ1-1 TRBV20-1 TRBD1 CSARDWGGQEVEAFF TGCAGTGCTAGAGATTGGGGGGGACAGGAGGTTGAAGCTTTCTTT
once TRBJ1-2 TRBV7-8 NA CASSLGLRRDGYIF TGTGCCAGCAGCTTGGGACTCCGAAGGGATGGCTACATCTTC
NA TRBJ2-7 TRBV7-8 NA CANSLRDYGQYF TGTGCCAACAGCTTACGAGATTACGGGCAGTACTTC
many TRBJ1-2 TRBV20-1 TRBD1 CSARGGGQGGFYGYTF TGCAGTGCTAGAGGCGGTGGACAGGGAGGATTCTATGGCTACACCTTC
many TRBJ2-2 TRBV2 NA CASSERRLVRELFF TGTGCCAGCAGTGAAAGACGGCTTGTGCGGGAGCTGTTTTTT
many TRBJ1-6 TRBV6-6 NA CASSYMDHWEALHF TGTGCCAGCAGTTACATGGACCACTGGGAGGCCCTCCACTTT
many TRBJ2-5 TRBV28 NA CASSRNIFAAETQYF TGTGCCAGCAGCCGGAACATATTTGCTGCGGAGACCCAGTACTTC
many TRBJ1-4 TRBV19 NA CASQQWGTGTGVEKLFF TGTGCCAGCCAACAATGGGGTACAGGGACGGGAGTTGAAAAACTGTTTTTT